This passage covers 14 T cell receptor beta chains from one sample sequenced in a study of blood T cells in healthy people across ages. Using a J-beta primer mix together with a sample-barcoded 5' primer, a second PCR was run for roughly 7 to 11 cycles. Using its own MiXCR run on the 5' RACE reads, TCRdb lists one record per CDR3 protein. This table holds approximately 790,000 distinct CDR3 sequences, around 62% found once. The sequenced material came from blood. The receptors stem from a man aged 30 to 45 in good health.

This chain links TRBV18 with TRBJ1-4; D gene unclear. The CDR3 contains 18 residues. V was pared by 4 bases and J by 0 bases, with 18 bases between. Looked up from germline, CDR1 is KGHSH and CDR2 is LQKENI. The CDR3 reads CASSRTVGWIATNEKLFF. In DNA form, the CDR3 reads TGTGCCAGCTCACGAACTGTCGGGTGGATAGCAACTAATGAAAAACTGTTTTTT. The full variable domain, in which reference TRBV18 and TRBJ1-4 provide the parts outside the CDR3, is NAGVMQNPRHLVRRRGQEARLRCSPMKGHSHVYWYRQLPEEGLKFMVYLQKENIIDESGMPKERFSAEFPKEGPSILRIQQVVRGDSAAYFCASSRTVGWIATNEKLFFGSGTQLSVL.

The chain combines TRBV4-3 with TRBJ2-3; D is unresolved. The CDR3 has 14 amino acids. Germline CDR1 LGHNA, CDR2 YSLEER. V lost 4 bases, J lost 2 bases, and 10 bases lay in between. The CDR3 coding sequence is TGCGCCAGCAGCCTCGGGCCCGACACAGATACGCAGTATTTT. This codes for CASSLGPDTDTQYF.

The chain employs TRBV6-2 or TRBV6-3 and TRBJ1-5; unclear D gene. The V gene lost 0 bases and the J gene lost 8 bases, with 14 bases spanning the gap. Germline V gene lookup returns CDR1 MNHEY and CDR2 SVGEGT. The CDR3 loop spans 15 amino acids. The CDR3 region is CASSYSISAFEPQHF. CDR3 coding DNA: TGTGCCAGCAGTTACTCGATCTCGGCATTTGAGCCCCAGCATTTT.

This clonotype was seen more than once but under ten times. The CDR3 spells CASKKLVSGANVLTF. As DNA, the CDR3 is TGTGCCAGCAAAAAACTAGTTTCTGGGGCCAACGTCCTGACTTTC. The rearrangement links TRBV6-2 or TRBV6-3 to TRBJ2-6; tentative D call: TRBD2 (5 bases). Germline loops: CDR1 MNHEY, CDR2 SVGEGT. The CDR3 covers 15 residues. V lost 7 bases and J 1 base, leaving 11 bases between the germline ends.

In DNA, the CDR3 is TGTGCCAGCAGAGTAGCGGGGGGGAGCACAGATACGCAGTATTTT. Protein: CASRVAGGSTDTQYF. This chain connects TRBV12-3 or TRBV12-4 to TRBJ2-3; 11 bases agree with TRBD2. The CDR3 totals 15 residues. Trimming cost V 6 bases and J 0 bases; bases outside gene matches: 2.

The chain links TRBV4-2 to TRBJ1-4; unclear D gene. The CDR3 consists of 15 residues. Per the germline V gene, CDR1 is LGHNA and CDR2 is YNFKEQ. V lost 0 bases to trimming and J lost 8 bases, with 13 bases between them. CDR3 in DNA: TGTGCCAGCAGCCAAGATAGAAATCCCCCCGAAAAACTGTTTTTT. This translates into CASSQDRNPPEKLFF.

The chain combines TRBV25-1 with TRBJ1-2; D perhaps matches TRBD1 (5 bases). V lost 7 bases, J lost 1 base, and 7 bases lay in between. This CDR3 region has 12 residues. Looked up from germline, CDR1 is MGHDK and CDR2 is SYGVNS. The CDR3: CASKGVNYGYTF. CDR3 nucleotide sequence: TGTGCCAGCAAAGGGGTTAACTATGGCTACACCTTC.

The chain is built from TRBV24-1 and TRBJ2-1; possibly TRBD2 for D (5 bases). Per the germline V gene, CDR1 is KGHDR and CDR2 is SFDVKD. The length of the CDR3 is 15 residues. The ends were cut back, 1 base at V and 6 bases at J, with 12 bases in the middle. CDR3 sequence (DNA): TGTGCCACCAGTGATTTCGCGGGCCCCCCCAATGAGCAGTTCTTC. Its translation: CATSDFAGPPNEQFF.

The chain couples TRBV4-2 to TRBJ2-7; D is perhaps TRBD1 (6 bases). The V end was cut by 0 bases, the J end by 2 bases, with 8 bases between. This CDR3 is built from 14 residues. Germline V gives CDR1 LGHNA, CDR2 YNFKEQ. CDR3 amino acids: CASSQDDRTYEQYF. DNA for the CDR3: TGTGCCAGCAGCCAAGATGACAGGACCTACGAGCAGTACTTC.

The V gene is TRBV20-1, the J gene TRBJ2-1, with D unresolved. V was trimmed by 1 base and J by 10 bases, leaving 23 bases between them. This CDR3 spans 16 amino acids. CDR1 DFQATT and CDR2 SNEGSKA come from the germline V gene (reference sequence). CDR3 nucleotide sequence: TGCAGTGCTAGAGCCTATAGAGATATGAGCCCCTACGAGCAGTTCTTC. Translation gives CSARAYRDMSPYEQFF.

Written as DNA, the CDR3 is TGTGCCAGCAACGAACGGGAACAGGGATACCGGTACGAGCAGTACTTC. This gives the protein CASNEREQGYRYEQYF. V gene TRBV25-1 combines with J gene TRBJ2-7; a possible D gene is TRBD1 (6 bases). Germline V lookup: CDR1 MGHDK, CDR2 SYGVNS. Trimming shortened V by 7 bases and J by 4 bases, and 23 bases separated the two germline ends. The CDR3 runs to 16 residues.

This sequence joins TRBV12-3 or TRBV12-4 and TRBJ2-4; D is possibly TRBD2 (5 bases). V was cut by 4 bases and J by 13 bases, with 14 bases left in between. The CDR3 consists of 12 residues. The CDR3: CASSSGRQRQYF. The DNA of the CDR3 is TGTGCCAGCAGTTCTGGGCGCCAGCGGCAGTACTTC.

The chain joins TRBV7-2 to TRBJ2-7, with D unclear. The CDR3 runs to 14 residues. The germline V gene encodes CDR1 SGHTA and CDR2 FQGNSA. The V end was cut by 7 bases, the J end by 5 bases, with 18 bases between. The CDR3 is CASTNLGLVNEQYF. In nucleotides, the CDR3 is TGTGCCAGCACCAACCTTGGGCTAGTGAACGAGCAGTACTTC.

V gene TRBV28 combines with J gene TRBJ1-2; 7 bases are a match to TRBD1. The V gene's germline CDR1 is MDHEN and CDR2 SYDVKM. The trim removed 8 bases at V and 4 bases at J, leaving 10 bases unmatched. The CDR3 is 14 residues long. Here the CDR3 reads CASGFEGAVYGYTF. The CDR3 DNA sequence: TGTGCCAGCGGATTCGAGGGGGCTGTCTATGGCTACACCTTC.